The present entry profiles one T cell receptor beta chain with its context. In the original workflow: Nucleated cell counts were estimated from reference gene primer amplification. Profiled with immunoSEQ multiplex PCR; TCRdb holds only in-frame clones, not every one. V, J and clone size derive from that table, while D and trimming were established from the DNA sequence. The sample consists of about 310,000 clones, approximately 89% of them appearing once. The data originate from a study of blood T cell repertoires in COVID-19. Clinical histories supplied by participants themselves formed the basis of cohort assignment. Either two negative PCRs, clearance, or symptom resolution qualified Cohort 3 donors as recovered. The CDR3 length is 15 residues. Germline lookup yields CDR1 KGHSH and CDR2 LQKENI. V lost 6 bases to trimming and J lost 2 bases, with 14 bases between them.

This clonotype was obtained from a woman in her 30s who had recovered from COVID-19. The chain is built from TRBV18 and TRBJ1-5; D is possibly TRBD1 (6 bases). Source material: PBMCs or T cells enriched from blood (not recorded which). In DNA form, the CDR3 reads TGTGCCAGCTCGCCAGAGGACAGCGGCAATCAGCCCCAGCATTTT. This codes for CASSPEDSGNQPQHF. The entire variable domain, with the rest obtained from reference TRBV18 and TRBJ1-5, is as follows: NAGVMQNPRHLVRRRGQEARLRCSPMKGHSHVYWYRQLPEEGLKFMVYLQKENIIDESGMPKERFSAEFPKEGPSILRIQQVVRGDSAAYFCASSPEDSGNQPQHFGDGTRLSIL.